This T cell receptor beta chain came from a study of STAT3 mutations in large granular lymphocyte leukemia. Germline V CDR1 and CDR2: SEHNR, FQNEAQ (reference sequence). Trimming took off 0 bases at V and 1 base at J, with 6 bases between the two ends. The CDR3 is 14 residues long. TCRdb's copy holds only in-frame clones and misses some; the assay was immunoSEQ multiplex PCR. Of 35,000 to 40,000 clones in the sample, over 75% were seen once. As for this clone: Its cognate antigen is unknown.

Points from the study as a whole: Every T-cell large granular lymphocyte leukemia patient had at least one immunodominant TCR beta clonotype. Differing intervals and regimens complicate linking therapy response to clone burden.

The rearrangement joins TRBV7-9 to TRBJ1-1, with D uncertain. Sequenced: PBMCs. The TCR comes from a human donor with T large granular lymphocyte leukemia. Some clones in this sample may be carry-over from other donors' samples. The CDR3 is CASSLANTNTEAFF. For the CDR3, the DNA is TGTGCCAGCAGCTTAGCGAACACGAACACTGAAGCTTTCTTT.